This T cell receptor beta chain was sequenced for a study of identical twins. Template switching supplied a universal primer site; unique molecular identifiers were carried on the cDNA. TCRdb passed the 5' RACE reads through MiXCR, listing each CDR3 protein once. The sample records about 190,000 distinct CDR3 sequences, approximately 15% being singletons. Comments on this clonotype: Antigen specificity is unknown.

Study results and caveats: Out-of-frame alpha sequences shared between twins exhibited an excess of low generation probability.

V lost 5 bases to trimming and J lost 9 bases, with 17 bases between them. The CDR3 sequence is 14 residues long. In germline, CDR1 is SEHNR, CDR2 FQNEAQ (reference sequence). This sample was also put to use in a study of T cells expressing NK-cell markers. Per that study: Repertoires of TCR beta were obtained from T cells sorted as CD3+CD56+NKG2C+, CD3+CD56+NKG2C- and CD3+CD56-NKG2C+. Seven sequenced donors out of eight were HCMV-seropositive, one seronegative.

The genes are TRBV7-9 and TRBJ2-4; TRBD1 is a possible D gene (6 bases). Sequencing input: CD8+ T cells sorted from blood. This clonotype was sampled from a young woman in good health. The CDR3 spells CASSTDRLRGIQYF. The CDR3 coding sequence is TGTGCCAGCAGCACAGACAGGCTCCGGGGCATTCAGTACTTC.